The T cell receptor (beta chain) described here comes from a study of blood T cell repertoires in COVID-19. Source study methods: Estimated nucleated cell counts came from reference gene primer amplification. Some clones are missing from TCRdb's copy, which holds only in-frame ones; the method was immunoSEQ multiplex PCR. That table gives V, J and clone size, and the DNA gave D and trimming. Among 25,000 to 30,000 clones listed, roughly 89% were seen once. CDR3 length: 15 amino acids. V dropped 3 bases and J dropped 2 bases, with 13 bases sitting between them. Germline CDR1 is MNHNS and CDR2 is SASEGT.

The chain joins TRBV6-1 to TRBJ2-5; perhaps TRBD2 as D (6 bases). This sequence was found in a human donor with acute or convalescent COVID-19. The donor label of this sample is uncertain. Sequenced: peripheral blood. CDR3 amino acids: CASSDRRGRQETQYF. CDR3 nucleotides: TGTGCCAGCAGTGACCGCCGGGGGAGGCAAGAGACCCAGTACTTC.